This record looks at one TCR beta chain sequence and its context. Its antigen target is currently unknown. Base-call qualities are not available, and no considerably larger clone is one nucleotide away. The data were taken from a study of vaccination and CD4 T cells after COVID-19 (dated by TCRdb to the early 2020s). Concerning the study at large: The convalescent cohort included six males and four females, with two Hispanic individuals, seven Caucasians, two Asians and one multiracial person. In 10 COVID-19 convalescent patients and several infection-naive healthy vaccine recipients, the spike-specific CD4+ TCR repertoire before mRNA vaccination was compared with the repertoire after mRNA vaccination. At the TCR clonotype level, an earlier paper using these donors assessed memory CD4+ T cell crossreactivity between SARS-CoV-2 and common cold coronavirus spike proteins. Culture stimuli were overlapping spike peptide pools from SARS-CoV-2 and from the common cold coronaviruses HCoV-NL63, HCoV-OC43 and HCoV-229E. Control cultures received a CEFX viral epitope pool as the positive control, an HIV-1 Nef peptide pool as the negative control, or no peptide. Post-vaccine blood samples were taken a median of around 68 days after the second vaccine dose, with a range of roughly 13 to 250 days. Each participant got two doses of either the Pfizer-BioNTech BNT162b2 vaccine (n=8) or the Moderna mRNA-1273 vaccine (n=2). Post-COVID blood samples from convalescent patients were collected a median of roughly 100 days after diagnosis, with a range of roughly 35 to 161 days. On the study overall, not on this receptor specifically: The median count of SARS-CoV-2-reactive clonotypes went up from around 23 after infection to 38 after vaccination, although the change was not significant. In convalescent patients, nearly all vaccine-specific clones (304 of 307) were found to be mono-reactive for SARS-CoV-2 spike rather than cross-reactive with common cold coronaviruses. The study included relatively few convalescent patients and did not analyze early timepoints after natural infection. In convalescent patients, a median around 84% of post-vaccine SARS-CoV-2-reactive clones were detected only after vaccination, and vaccine-specific priming was suggested by this finding.

The library was prepared using PCR. DNA from cultured CD4+ T cells underwent TCR sequencing with the Oncomine TCR Beta short-read assay at the Johns Hopkins FTIC core. The QIAamp micro DNA kit was used to extract genomic DNA from the cultured CD4+ T cells. Oncomine TCR Beta libraries made from cultured CD4+ T cells were pooled using unique dual indexes and sequenced on an Illumina iSeq 100. The authors' pipeline ran thus. Non-productive sequences were filtered out, and CDR3s that did not start with C, did not end with F or W, or were shorter than 7 amino acids were discarded. Antigen-specific clonotypes were identified with the MANAFEST web application by comparing peptide-stimulated wells with reference and other culture wells. An FDR below 0.05, an odds ratio above 5, and a productive frequency above 0.1% in at least two of three replicate wells were required for clones to be considered positive. Cross-reactive clonotypes were defined as significantly expanded in both SARS-CoV-2 spike wells and at least one common cold coronavirus spike condition. Using R version 3.6.1, CDR3 homology was evaluated through Levenshtein distances (stringdist) along with unrooted phylogenetic trees (ape). Using fastp at Q25 and MiXCR, TCRdb reprocessed the public reads and kept productive beta chains. Each entry is one CDR3 protein sequence, shown with its most common DNA and genes. TCRdb, not the original authors, processed these V and J calls. The sample includes roughly 6,600 distinct CDR3 sequences, with about two fifths observed a single time. Of the sample, 30% to 40% is held by the ten largest clones.

In the paper's terms, the treatment or condition label means: roughly 11-day PBMC culture with coronavirus spike peptide pools or control peptides (ViraFEST assay). CD4+ T cells from unexposed donors were collected before the COVID-19 pandemic (2011-2018). The ViraFEST assay, used in the study, expanded antigen-specific T cells with peptide pools and then identified the expanded clonotypes through TCR sequencing. Two million PBMCs per well were cultured in IMDM with roughly 5% human AB serum and around 10 IU/ml IL-2, plus 10 ug/ml peptide pools. Half of the culture medium was replaced with fresh IL-2-containing medium on days 3 and 7. CD4+ T cells were isolated after about nine days of culture through negative selection using the EasySep CD4+ T cell isolation kit. As cell numbers permitted, CD4+ T cells from unexposed donors were tested for reactivity to SARS-CoV-2 S and N and to four common cold coronavirus spike pools. PBMCs were separated from whole blood using Ficoll-Paque Plus gradient centrifugation and then either used fresh or cryopreserved at -140C. In general, triplicate wells were set up for every culture condition. Leukapheresis product for the unexposed donors was bought commercially.

V is cut back by 6 bases and J by 0 bases, with 13 bases in the junction unmatched. CDR1 and CDR2 (MNHEY, SMNVEV) derive from the germline V gene (reference sequence). From the cysteine up to the phenylalanine, the CDR3 has a length of 19 residues. The sequence is cut down to CDR3 DNA, 57 bases in frame from base 1. The clonotype was recovered from a human donor in good health. Recombination connected TRBV27 to TRBJ2-6; 8 central nucleotides agree with TRBD1. Sequencing was done on a sample of CD4+ T cells from blood, cultured in vitro. In nucleotide form, the sequence is TGTGCCAGCAGCCTCAGCCCGGGACAGGACTTCTCTGGGGCCAACGTCCTGACTTTC. Protein translation: CASSLSPGQDFSGANVLTF.